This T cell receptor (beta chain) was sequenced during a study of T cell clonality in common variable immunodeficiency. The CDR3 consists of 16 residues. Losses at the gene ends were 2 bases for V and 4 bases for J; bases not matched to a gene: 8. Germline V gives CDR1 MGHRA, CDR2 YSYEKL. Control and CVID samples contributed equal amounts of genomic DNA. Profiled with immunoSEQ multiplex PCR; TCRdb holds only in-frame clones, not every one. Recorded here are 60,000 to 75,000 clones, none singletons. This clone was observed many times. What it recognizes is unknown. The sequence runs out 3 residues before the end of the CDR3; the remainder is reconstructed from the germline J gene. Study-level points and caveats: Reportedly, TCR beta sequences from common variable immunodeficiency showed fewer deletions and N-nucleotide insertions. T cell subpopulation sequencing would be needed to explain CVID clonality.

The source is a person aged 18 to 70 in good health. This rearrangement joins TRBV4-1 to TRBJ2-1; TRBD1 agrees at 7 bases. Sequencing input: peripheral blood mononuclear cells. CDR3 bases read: TGCGCCAGCAGCCAACCCGACAGGGCCCGTTACAATGAG. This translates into CASSQPDRARYNE. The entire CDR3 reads CASSQPDRARYNEQFF.